These 25 T cell receptor beta chains were sequenced from one sample in a study of blood T cell repertoires in COVID-19 (TCRdb year 2020). Library method: the immunoSEQ multiplex PCR assay. Here the immuneACCESS table is served through TCRdb, limited to in-frame sequences with V and J called. Missing clones are a known gap in these copies; in checked studies unresolved V genes cover under half, and the rest lacks a known reason. Recorded for this sample are roughly 250,000 clones; 82% of them occurred a single time. 9.5% to 15% of the sample comes from the top ten. Sequenced input: peripheral blood. The receptor source for this set is an older woman with active or convalescent COVID-19.

The rearrangement links TRBV2 to TRBJ2-1, with D maybe TRBD2 (5 bases). The CDR3 covers 15 residues. CDR1 is SNHLY, CDR2 FYNNEI, per germline. V gave up 1 base and J gave up 8 bases, with 15 bases separating them. The CDR3 DNA follows: TGTGCCAGCAGTGAAGGGGAGCGCCCTCGCCATGAGCAGTTCTTC. This translates into CASSEGERPRHEQFF. The full variable domain, rest sourced from reference TRBV2 and TRBJ2-1, is EPEVTQTPSHQVTQMGQEVILRCVPISNHLYFYWYRQILGQKVEFLVSFYNNEISEKSEIFDDQFSVERPDGSNFTLKIRSTKLEDSAMYFCASSEGERPRHEQFFGPGTRLTVL.

This clone was observed once. The chain recombines TRBV18 with TRBJ2-7; 7 nucleotides match TRBD2. CDR1 is KGHSH and CDR2 is LQKENI in the germline V gene. CDR3 size: 15 residues. Losses at the gene ends were 0 bases for V and 3 bases for J; bases not matched to a gene: 5. The CDR3 is CASSPPGRGDYEQYF. CDR3 nucleotides: TGTGCCAGCTCACCACCGGGCCGGGGGGACTACGAGCAGTACTTC.

The J gene is TRBJ1-4, the V gene TRBV2; tentative D call: TRBD1 (6 bases). CDR3 length equals 13 residues. Trimming shortened V by 6 bases and J by 3 bases, and 8 bases separated the two germline ends. From germline, CDR1 is SNHLY and CDR2 FYNNEI. The CDR3 region is CASRDRPNEKLFF. In DNA form, the CDR3 reads TGTGCCAGCAGGGACAGACCTAATGAAAAACTGTTTTTT.

This clone was counted a few times. This chain joins TRBV3-1 (or the pseudogene TRBV3-2) and TRBJ1-3, with a weak D call TRBD1 (5 bases). Trimming took 4 bases from V and 6 from J, leaving 13 bases between them. Germline assignment: CDR1 LGHDT and CDR2 YNNKEL (reference sequence). The CDR3 sequence is 14 residues long. The CDR3 here is CASSPRGGANTIYF. DNA for the CDR3: TGTGCCAGCAGCCCGCGGGGAGGGGCAAACACCATATATTTT.

J is TRBJ1-2 and V is TRBV29-1; D unclear. The CDR3 totals 15 residues. Trimming stripped 6 bases from V and 7 bases from J, with 24 bases between. Germline CDR1 reads SQVTM; CDR2 reads ANQGSEA. CDR3 in amino acids: CSVGKTRESDGGYTF. CDR3 in DNA: TGCAGCGTCGGTAAAACACGGGAATCCGACGGTGGCTACACCTTC.

The chain carries TRBV10-2 and TRBJ2-3; 10 bases are shared with TRBD2. Germline V CDR1 and CDR2: WSHSY, SAAADI. J was trimmed by 6 bases and V by 2 bases; bases with no gene match: 11. The CDR3 has 17 amino acids. The CDR3 reads CASSEGLAGELGDTQYF. In DNA, the CDR3 is TGCGCCAGCAGTGAGGGGCTAGCGGGGGAATTGGGGGATACGCAGTATTTT.

The V gene is TRBV7-9, the J gene TRBJ1-6; D might be TRBD1 (6 bases). Germline V CDR1 and CDR2: SEHNR, FQNEAQ (reference sequence). The CDR3 sequence is 13 residues long. V was shortened by 3 bases and J by 11 bases, with 11 bases between the two germline ends. CDR3 in amino acids: CASSFRGEPPLHF. The CDR3 DNA sequence: TGTGCCAGCAGCTTCAGGGGCGAGCCACCCCTCCACTTT.

In DNA, the CDR3 is TGTGCCAGTGGCGGGACAGGGTTGACTGAAGCTTTCTTT. It specifies CASGGTGLTEAFF. V usage is TRBV19 and J usage is TRBJ1-1; TRBD1 agrees at 9 bases. Trimming at V came to 8 bases and at J to 5 bases, leaving 6 bases not matched to a gene. Germline CDR1 LNHDA, CDR2 SQIVND (reference sequence). The CDR3 spans 13 residues.

The chain links TRBV28 to TRBJ1-6; 7 bases are shared with TRBD1. This CDR3 is 13 amino acids long. Germline CDR1 reads MDHEN; CDR2 reads SYDVKM. The V segment lost 6 bases and the J segment 9 bases; nucleotides outside the gene matches: 5. The chain's CDR3 is CASSLQGVSPLHF. CDR3 nucleotides: TGTGCCAGCAGCCTCCAGGGGGTTTCACCCCTCCACTTT.

V gene TRBV10-3 combines with J gene TRBJ2-7; 10 bases agree with TRBD2. The V segment lost 2 bases and the J segment 0 bases; nucleotides outside the gene matches: 13. The CDR3 is made up of 19 amino acids. The germline V gene encodes CDR1 ENHRY and CDR2 SYGVKD. The CDR3 reads CAISETLAGALMGSYEQYF. CDR3 nucleotide sequence: TGTGCCATCAGTGAGACGCTAGCGGGGGCCCTTATGGGCTCCTACGAGCAGTACTTC.

J is TRBJ1-1 and V is TRBV7-9, with 7 bases matching TRBD1. This CDR3 spans 15 amino acids. Trimming at V came to 8 bases and at J to 0 bases, leaving 9 bases not matched to a gene. Germline V gene data show CDR1 as SEHNR and CDR2 as FQNEAQ (reference sequence). The DNA of the CDR3 is TGTGCCAGCGTTTCTGGGACAGCTATGAACACTGAAGCTTTCTTT. This translates into CASVSGTAMNTEAFF.

V and J are TRBV2 and TRBJ1-2; 7 bases line up with TRBD1. The V segment lost 7 bases and the J segment 7 bases; nucleotides outside the gene matches: 9. CDR1 is SNHLY and CDR2 is FYNNEI in the germline V gene. This CDR3 spans 13 amino acids. The CDR3 loop reads CASKLQGGSGYTF. In DNA, the CDR3 is TGTGCCAGCAAACTTCAGGGGGGTAGTGGCTACACCTTC.

The CDR3 is CASSLDRDSGNTIYF. In nucleotides, the CDR3 is TGTGCCAGCAGCCTGGACAGAGACTCTGGAAACACCATATATTTT. The chain carries TRBV7-2 and TRBJ1-3; D may be TRBD1 (6 bases). Per germline, CDR1 SGHTA and CDR2 FQGNSA. The CDR3 loop spans 15 amino acids. V was cut by 5 bases and J by 0 bases, with 11 bases left in between.

This sequence joins TRBV9 and TRBJ2-7, with D hard to call. The ends were cut back, 2 bases at V and 2 bases at J, with 17 bases in the middle. CDR1 and CDR2 from the germline V gene are SGDLS and YYNGEE. This CDR3 is 16 amino acids long. The CDR3 DNA reads TGTGCCAGCAGCGTCAACCCAATTGAAGGAGCCTACGAGCAGTACTTC. It is translated as CASSVNPIEGAYEQYF.

This chain links TRBV7-9 with TRBJ2-5; possible D gene TRBD1, 5 bases. The germline V and J ends were trimmed by 5 bases and 10 bases, with 11 bases remaining between them. CDR3 size: 11 residues. Germline V CDR1 and CDR2: SEHNR, FQNEAQ (reference sequence). CDR3 loop: CASSPGQVQYF. The CDR3 nucleotides read TGTGCCAGCAGCCCCGGACAAGTCCAGTACTTC.

The chain links TRBV9 to TRBJ1-1, with a weak D call TRBD1 (5 bases). CDR3 length: 16 amino acids. The germline V gene encodes CDR1 SGDLS and CDR2 YYNGEE. V shed 0 bases and J shed 0 bases, with 12 bases lying between them. CDR3 in DNA: TGTGCCAGCAGCGTAGTGAGGGGAGGGATGAACACTGAAGCTTTCTTT. It specifies CASSVVRGGMNTEAFF.

The chain is built from TRBV27 and TRBJ1-2, with D maybe TRBD1 (5 bases). The CDR3 has 16 residues. Germline V gives CDR1 MNHEY, CDR2 SMNVEV (reference sequence). V shed 6 bases and J shed 3 bases, with 20 bases lying between them. The DNA for the CDR3 is TGTGCCAGCAGGTTCCAGACGGGTGGGGCGGACTATGGCTACACCTTC. Residues: CASRFQTGGADYGYTF.

CDR3 DNA sequence: TGTGCCAGCTCAGAGGTAGGCCCTGGGGCCAACGTCCTGACTTTC. It specifies CASSEVGPGANVLTF. The chain is built from TRBV18 and TRBJ2-6; no reliable D call. Germline loops: CDR1 KGHSH, CDR2 LQKENI. The ends were cut back, 5 bases at V and 2 bases at J, with 10 bases in the middle. The CDR3 spans 15 residues. The variable domain in full, completed from reference TRBV18 and TRBJ2-6, reads NAGVMQNPRHLVRRRGQEARLRCSPMKGHSHVYWYRQLPEEGLKFMVYLQKENIIDESGMPKERFSAEFPKEGPSILRIQQVVRGDSAAYFCASSEVGPGANVLTFGAGSRLTVL.

This rearrangement joins TRBV19 to TRBJ2-3; perhaps TRBD1 as D (6 bases). Germline values: CDR1 LNHDA, CDR2 SQIVND (reference sequence). The CDR3 spans 17 residues. The V gene lost 6 bases and the J gene lost 7 bases, with 26 bases spanning the gap. In nucleotides, the CDR3 is TGTGCCAGTAGACCCCTCTGGACGGGACAAGAAGGGAATACGCAGTATTTT. Amino acids: CASRPLWTGQEGNTQYF. Using reference TRBV19 and TRBJ2-3 for the parts outside the CDR3, the full variable domain is DGGITQSPKYLFRKEGQNVTLSCEQNLNHDAMYWYRQDPGQGLRLIYYSQIVNDFQKGDIAEGYSVSREKKESFPLTVTSAQKNPTAFYLCASRPLWTGQEGNTQYFGPGTRLTVL.

This sequence joins TRBV5-4 and TRBJ2-1; 8 positions agree with TRBD1. The J segment lost 0 bases and the V segment lost 4 bases, leaving 6 bases of the junction unmatched. CDR3 size: 16 residues. Looked up from germline, CDR1 is SGHNT and CDR2 is YYREEE (reference sequence). The chain's CDR3 is CASSPNTGGSYNEQFF. The CDR3 DNA reads as TGTGCCAGCAGCCCTAACACAGGGGGCTCCTACAATGAGCAGTTCTTC. The whole variable domain, remainder taken from reference TRBV5-4 and TRBJ2-1, is ETGVTQSPTHLIKTRGQQVTLRCSSQSGHNTVSWYQQALGQGPQFIFQYYREEENGRGNFPPRFSGLQFPNYSSELNVNALELDDSALYLCASSPNTGGSYNEQFFGPGTRLTVL.

This clone was observed a handful of times. The gene calls are TRBV6-2 or TRBV6-3 and TRBJ2-7; D remains unclear. Germline lookup yields CDR1 MNHEY and CDR2 SVGEGT. With 0 bases removed from V and 1 base from J, the gap between germline ends came to 13 bases. The CDR3 extends over 16 amino acids. In DNA form, the CDR3 reads TGTGCCAGCAGTTACTCCCTGGTGAGGTCTTCCTACGAGCAGTACTTC. It is translated as CASSYSLVRSSYEQYF.

This sequence joins TRBV6-1 and TRBJ2-2; no clear D gene. Germline CDR1 is MNHNS and CDR2 is SASEGT. The CDR3 extends over 14 amino acids. V lost 2 bases and J 5 bases, leaving 9 bases between the germline ends. The CDR3 coding sequence is TGTGCCAGCAGTGAATTAGTCCCTACCGGGGAGCTGTTTTTT. This codes for CASSELVPTGELFF.

The chain combines TRBV29-1 with TRBJ2-7, with a possible D match to TRBD1 (5 bases). From germline, CDR1 is SQVTM and CDR2 ANQGSEA. Trimming left V 7 bases short and J 5 bases short, with 12 bases between. The CDR3 consists of 11 residues. CDR3 coding DNA: TGCAGCGGAGGACACGGAGACGAGCAGTACTTC. Translating it yields CSGGHGDEQYF.

This chain joins TRBV27 and TRBJ1-2; possibly TRBD1 for D (6 bases). Germline CDR1 and CDR2: MNHEY and SMNVEV (reference sequence). V lost 8 bases and J 7 bases, leaving 11 bases between the germline ends. The CDR3 totals 11 residues. In nucleotides, the CDR3 is TGTGCCAGCCCGGGACACCCTGGCTACACCTTC. Encoded protein: CASPGHPGYTF.

The sample holds a few counts of this clone. This chain joins TRBV29-1 and TRBJ1-2; possibly TRBD1 for D (6 bases). Between the trimmed V and J ends, which lost 2 bases and 4 bases, there was a span of 17 bases. Germline lookup yields CDR1 SQVTM and CDR2 ANQGSEA. This CDR3 region has 15 residues. CDR3 coding DNA: TGCAGCGTTGAATCCCCCCAGGGGTACGGCTATGGCTACACCTTC. It is translated as CSVESPQGYGYGYTF.